Only a few counts were recorded for the clone carrying this T cell receptor beta chain. Its target is unknown. From germline, CDR1 is DFQATT and CDR2 SNEGSKA (reference sequence). The CDR3 loop spans 17 amino acids. V was cut by 2 bases and J by 0 bases, with 20 bases left in between. This sample stems from a study of vaccination and CD4 T cells after COVID-19. The wider study: Investigators took post-vaccine samples a median about 65 days after dose two, within a range of 14 to 241. Overall study findings and caveats: Data came from relatively few convalescent patients and lacked early post-infection timepoints.

TCRdb passed the PCR reads through MiXCR, listing each CDR3 protein once. The table records some 40,000 distinct CDR3 sequences, around 39% of them present only once. Time point of the sample: late sampling 161 to 241 days after vaccination in three convalescent patients. All positive PCR tests were dated between March and December 2020, predating US Alpha, Beta and Delta variants. The V gene is TRBV20-1, the J gene TRBJ2-7; TRBD2 might be the D (5 bases). The TCR originated in a human donor who had recovered from COVID-19. Here the sequenced sample was CD4+ T cells from blood, taken about 7 months after SARS-CoV-2 vaccination. As DNA, the CDR3 is TGCAGTGCTAGAAGGAGATATCGCGGGTCCGTCTCCTACGAGCAGTACTTC. Its protein product is CSARRRYRGSVSYEQYF.